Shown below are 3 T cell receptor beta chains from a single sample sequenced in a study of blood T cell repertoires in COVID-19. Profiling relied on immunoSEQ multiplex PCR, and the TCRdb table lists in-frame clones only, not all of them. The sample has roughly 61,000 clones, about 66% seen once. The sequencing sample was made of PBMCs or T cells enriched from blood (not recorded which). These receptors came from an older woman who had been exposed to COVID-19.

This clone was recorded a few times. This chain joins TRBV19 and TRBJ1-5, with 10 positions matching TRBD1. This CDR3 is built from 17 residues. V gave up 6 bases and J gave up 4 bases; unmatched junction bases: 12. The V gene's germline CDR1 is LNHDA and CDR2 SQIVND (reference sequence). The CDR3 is CASSSRGTGAVNQPQHF. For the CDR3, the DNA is TGTGCCAGTAGCTCAAGAGGGACAGGGGCCGTGAATCAGCCCCAGCATTTT.

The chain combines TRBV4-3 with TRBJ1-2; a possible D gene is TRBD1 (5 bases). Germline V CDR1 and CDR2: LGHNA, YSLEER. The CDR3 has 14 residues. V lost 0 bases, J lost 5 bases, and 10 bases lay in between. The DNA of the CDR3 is TGCGCCAGCAGCCAAGACGCGGCAGGGTATGGCTACACCTTC. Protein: CASSQDAAGYGYTF.

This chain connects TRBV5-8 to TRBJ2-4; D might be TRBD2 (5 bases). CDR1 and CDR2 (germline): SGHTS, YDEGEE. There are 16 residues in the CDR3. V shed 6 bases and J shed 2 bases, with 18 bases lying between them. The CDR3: CASTPGVQDTKNIQYF. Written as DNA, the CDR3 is TGTGCCAGCACCCCCGGGGTGCAGGATACCAAAAACATTCAGTACTTC. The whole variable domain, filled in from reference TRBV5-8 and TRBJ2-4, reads EAGVTQSPTHLIKTRGQQATLRCSPISGHTSVYWYQQALGLGLQFLLWYDEGEERNRGNFPPRFSGRQFPNYSSELNVNALELEDSALYLCASTPGVQDTKNIQYFGAGTRLSVL.